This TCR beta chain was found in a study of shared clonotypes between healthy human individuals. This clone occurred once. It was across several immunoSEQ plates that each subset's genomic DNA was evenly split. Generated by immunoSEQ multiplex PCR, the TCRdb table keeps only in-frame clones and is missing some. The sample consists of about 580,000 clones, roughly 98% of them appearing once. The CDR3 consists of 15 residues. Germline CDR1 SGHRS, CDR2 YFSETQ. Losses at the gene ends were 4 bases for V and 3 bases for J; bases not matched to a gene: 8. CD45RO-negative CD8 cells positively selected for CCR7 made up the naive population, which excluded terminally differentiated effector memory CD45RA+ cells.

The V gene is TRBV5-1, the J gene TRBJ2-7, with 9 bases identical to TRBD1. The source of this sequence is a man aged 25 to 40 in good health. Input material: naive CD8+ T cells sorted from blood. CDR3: CASSGVGQGYYEQYF. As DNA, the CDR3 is TGCGCCAGCAGCGGGGTGGGACAGGGATACTACGAGCAGTACTTC.